This is a list of T cell receptor beta chains from one sample in a study of blood T cell repertoires in COVID-19. The assay was immunoSEQ multiplex PCR, and TCRdb's table has in-frame clones only and misses some. The sample lists approximately 26,000 clones; 90% were seen once. Sequencing used peripheral blood. These receptors were taken from a woman aged 55-75 years with active COVID-19. Both conserved end residues are part of each CDR3. A D gene is named only where the DNA matches it firmly. Part of the rows lack a size; the others show once, few, many or a class for expanded clones.

d_gene: NA
v_gene: TRBV18
abundance: once
j_gene: TRBJ1-1
CDR3nt: TGTGCCAGCTCACCGCGGGACCGACTGAACACTGAAGCTTTCTTT
CDR3aa: CASSPRDRLNTEAFF

d_gene: NA
v_gene: TRBV3-1/TRBV3-2
abundance: NA
j_gene: TRBJ2-3
CDR3nt: TGTGCCAGCAGCCGGACGGGGGGCTCACAAGATACGCAGTATTTT
CDR3aa: CASSRTGGSQDTQYF

d_gene: NA
v_gene: TRBV6-5
abundance: NA
j_gene: TRBJ2-4
CDR3nt: TGTGCCAGCAGGGACATATTAAACATTCAGTACTTC
CDR3aa: CASRDILNIQYF

d_gene: TRBD2
v_gene: TRBV4-3
abundance: NA
j_gene: TRBJ2-3
CDR3nt: TGCGCCAGCAGCCCAAGCAGAATAGCGGGAGCTCCGGCAGATACGCAGTATTTT
CDR3aa: CASSPSRIAGAPADTQYF

d_gene: NA
v_gene: TRBV3-1/TRBV3-2
abundance: NA
j_gene: TRBJ2-7
CDR3nt: TGTGCCAGCAGCCAATCCGCGGGACCCTCCTACGAGCAGTACTTC
CDR3aa: CASSQSAGPSYEQYF

d_gene: NA
v_gene: TRBV11-3
abundance: NA
j_gene: TRBJ1-1
CDR3nt: TGTGCCAGCAGCTTAGAAGGCGGGACTGAAGCTTTCTTT
CDR3aa: CASSLEGGTEAFF

d_gene: NA
v_gene: TRBV9
abundance: NA
j_gene: TRBJ2-3
CDR3nt: TGTGCCAGCAGCGTAGAGCCCTTTGGGGGCGGAGAGATCGCAGATACGCAGTATTTT
CDR3aa: CASSVEPFGGGEIADTQYF

d_gene: TRBD2
v_gene: TRBV7-2
abundance: NA
j_gene: TRBJ2-3
CDR3nt: TGTGCCAGCAGCTTCAGCTTTAGCGGGGGGGGAGCTGATACGCAGTATTTT
CDR3aa: CASSFSFSGGGADTQYF

d_gene: NA
v_gene: TRBV15
abundance: NA
j_gene: TRBJ2-3
CDR3nt: TGTGCCACCAGCAGAGGCGCGGATACGCAGTATTTT
CDR3aa: CATSRGADTQYF

d_gene: TRBD2
v_gene: TRBV28
abundance: NA
j_gene: TRBJ2-3
CDR3nt: TGTGCCAGCAGTTTACGTGGGAGGGAAGCAGATACGCAGTATTTT
CDR3aa: CASSLRGREADTQYF

d_gene: TRBD2
v_gene: TRBV7-2
abundance: once
j_gene: TRBJ2-7
CDR3nt: TGTGCCAGCAGCTTCGGACTAGCGGGAGGGAGCGAGCAGTACTTC
CDR3aa: CASSFGLAGGSEQYF

d_gene: NA
v_gene: TRBV28
abundance: NA
j_gene: TRBJ2-1
CDR3nt: TGTGCCAGCAGTCATCTCCGAACACTGACTCACAATGAGCAGTTCTTC
CDR3aa: CASSHLRTLTHNEQFF

d_gene: NA
v_gene: TRBV5-1
abundance: NA
j_gene: TRBJ1-3
CDR3nt: TGCGCCAGCAGCTTGGGCCAGGGCAGTTTATCTGGAAACACCATATATTTT
CDR3aa: CASSLGQGSLSGNTIYF

d_gene: TRBD2
v_gene: TRBV6-6
abundance: NA
j_gene: TRBJ2-3
CDR3nt: TGTGCCAGCAGTTACGGAGCGGGAAAGGGTGCAGATACGCAGTATTTT
CDR3aa: CASSYGAGKGADTQYF

d_gene: NA
v_gene: TRBV4-1
abundance: NA
j_gene: TRBJ2-7
CDR3nt: TGCGCCAGCAGCCAGGTAAAGGTGAGAACGGGAGATCTTAATGAGCAGTACTTC
CDR3aa: CASSQVKVRTGDLNEQYF

d_gene: TRBD2
v_gene: TRBV10-3
abundance: once
j_gene: TRBJ2-7
CDR3nt: TGTGCCATCAGGGGGACTAGCGGGACTTCTCACTACGAGCAGTACTTC
CDR3aa: CAIRGTSGTSHYEQYF

d_gene: NA
v_gene: TRBV15
abundance: NA
j_gene: TRBJ2-1
CDR3nt: TGTGCCACCAGCAGAGGGCGGGCCTCCTCCACCGCCTACAATGAGCAGTTCTTC
CDR3aa: CATSRGRASSTAYNEQFF

d_gene: TRBD2
v_gene: TRBV4-1
abundance: NA
j_gene: TRBJ2-3
CDR3nt: TGCGCCAGCAGCCAAGTAGCGGGAGAGGCAGATACGCAGTATTTT
CDR3aa: CASSQVAGEADTQYF

d_gene: TRBD1
v_gene: TRBV28
abundance: NA
j_gene: TRBJ1-5
CDR3nt: TGTGCCAGCAGTTTCAGGGGGCCTCAGCCCCAGCATTTT
CDR3aa: CASSFRGPQPQHF

d_gene: NA
v_gene: TRBV15
abundance: NA
j_gene: TRBJ2-7
CDR3nt: TGTGCCACCAGCAGAGGCATCGCCCAACAGGGATCGGGCTACGAGCAGTACTTC
CDR3aa: CATSRGIAQQGSGYEQYF

d_gene: NA
v_gene: TRBV5-4
abundance: NA
j_gene: TRBJ2-5
CDR3nt: TGTGCCAGCAGCGCGGAGTGGGGCCACCAAGAGACCCAGTACTTC
CDR3aa: CASSAEWGHQETQYF

d_gene: NA
v_gene: TRBV3-1/TRBV3-2
abundance: NA
j_gene: TRBJ2-7
CDR3nt: TGTGCCAGCAGCTCTTGGGGAGCCCAGGGGTTGTACTTC
CDR3aa: CASSSWGAQGLYF

d_gene: TRBD1
v_gene: TRBV29-1
abundance: NA
j_gene: TRBJ2-5
CDR3nt: TGCAGCGTTGGAGGACAGGAAGTTCAGGAGACCCAGTACTTC
CDR3aa: CSVGGQEVQETQYF

d_gene: NA
v_gene: TRBV9
abundance: NA
j_gene: TRBJ2-3
CDR3nt: TGTGCCAGCAGCGCCTTGCGGGCTTCTAGCACAGATACGCAGTATTTT
CDR3aa: CASSALRASSTDTQYF

d_gene: NA
v_gene: TRBV7-9
abundance: NA
j_gene: TRBJ2-7
CDR3nt: TGTGCCAGCAGCCCGATACTTAGCGGCGGCTACGAGCAGTACTTC
CDR3aa: CASSPILSGGYEQYF

d_gene: NA
v_gene: TRBV2
abundance: NA
j_gene: TRBJ2-1
CDR3nt: TGTGCCAGCGGACTCGATGCCAATGAGCAGTTCTTC
CDR3aa: CASGLDANEQFF

d_gene: NA
v_gene: TRBV15
abundance: NA
j_gene: TRBJ2-1
CDR3nt: TGTGCCACCAGCGGGTATGGGGGCGAGCAGTTCTTC
CDR3aa: CATSGYGGEQFF

d_gene: TRBD2
v_gene: TRBV24-1
abundance: NA
j_gene: TRBJ2-3
CDR3nt: TGTGCCACCAGTGGTCTAGCGGGAGAGGGGGGCACAGATACGCAGTATTTT
CDR3aa: CATSGLAGEGGTDTQYF

d_gene: TRBD2
v_gene: TRBV5-1
abundance: NA
j_gene: TRBJ2-3
CDR3nt: TGCGCCAGCAGCTTACCTAGCGGGTTCACCACAGATACGCAGTATTTT
CDR3aa: CASSLPSGFTTDTQYF

d_gene: TRBD2
v_gene: TRBV7-9
abundance: few
j_gene: TRBJ2-7
CDR3nt: TGTGCCAGCAGCTTAGTAGCGGGAGGGCCCTACGAGCAGTACTTC
CDR3aa: CASSLVAGGPYEQYF

d_gene: NA
v_gene: TRBV5-4
abundance: NA
j_gene: TRBJ1-2
CDR3nt: TGTGCCAGCAGCTTGGGCGGAACCTATGGCTACACCTTC
CDR3aa: CASSLGGTYGYTF

d_gene: TRBD1
v_gene: TRBV7-2
abundance: NA
j_gene: TRBJ2-3
CDR3nt: TGTGCCAGCAGCTTAGCCGGGACAGGGGGCCCCACAGATACGCAGTATTTT
CDR3aa: CASSLAGTGGPTDTQYF

d_gene: TRBD2
v_gene: TRBV6-5
abundance: NA
j_gene: TRBJ2-3
CDR3nt: TGTGCCAGCAGAGGTAGCGGGACAGATACGCAGTATTTT
CDR3aa: CASRGSGTDTQYF

d_gene: NA
v_gene: TRBV6-5
abundance: NA
j_gene: TRBJ2-6
CDR3nt: TGTGCCAGCAAGCAGGGCCACTCTGGGGCCAACGTCCTGACTTTC
CDR3aa: CASKQGHSGANVLTF

d_gene: TRBD1
v_gene: TRBV11-2
abundance: NA
j_gene: TRBJ1-3
CDR3nt: TGTGCCAGCAGCAAAATCCAGGGGGCGCGGGGAAACACCATATATTTT
CDR3aa: CASSKIQGARGNTIYF

d_gene: NA
v_gene: TRBV5-1
abundance: NA
j_gene: TRBJ1-1
CDR3nt: TGCGCCAGCAGCTTGACAGGAGCATCGAACACTGAAGCTTTCTTT
CDR3aa: CASSLTGASNTEAFF

d_gene: TRBD1
v_gene: TRBV7-9
abundance: NA
j_gene: TRBJ2-5
CDR3nt: TGTGCCAGCAGCTTAGCAGGGGGCGGTGAGACCCAGTACTTC
CDR3aa: CASSLAGGGETQYF

d_gene: NA
v_gene: TRBV30
abundance: NA
j_gene: TRBJ1-1
CDR3nt: TGTGCCTGGAGGGCTCAGGTGTCCACTGAAGCTTTCTTT
CDR3aa: CAWRAQVSTEAFF

d_gene: NA
v_gene: TRBV6-4
abundance: NA
j_gene: TRBJ2-2
CDR3nt: TGTGCCAGCAGTGAACAGGGTTCCGGGGAGCTGTTTTTT
CDR3aa: CASSEQGSGELFF

d_gene: TRBD2
v_gene: TRBV4-1
abundance: NA
j_gene: TRBJ2-1
CDR3nt: TGCGCCAGCAGCCATGGGACTAGCGGGAAATTCAATGAGCAGTTCTTC
CDR3aa: CASSHGTSGKFNEQFF

d_gene: TRBD2
v_gene: TRBV7-2
abundance: NA
j_gene: TRBJ2-7
CDR3nt: TGTGCCAGCAGCTTCCTCGGACTAGCGGGAGGAAACGAGCAGTACTTC
CDR3aa: CASSFLGLAGGNEQYF

d_gene: TRBD1
v_gene: TRBV28
abundance: NA
j_gene: TRBJ2-3
CDR3nt: TGTGCCACCTTGGACAGGAACACAGATACGCAGTATTTT
CDR3aa: CATLDRNTDTQYF

d_gene: NA
v_gene: TRBV3-1/TRBV3-2
abundance: NA
j_gene: TRBJ2-5
CDR3nt: TGTGCCAGCAGCCATCAAACTAGTTCCGAGACCCAGTACTTC
CDR3aa: CASSHQTSSETQYF

d_gene: NA
v_gene: TRBV15
abundance: few
j_gene: TRBJ2-5
CDR3nt: TGTGCCACCAGCTTTCTTAATCAAGAGACCCAGTACTTC
CDR3aa: CATSFLNQETQYF